This T cell receptor beta chain was identified in a study of blood T cell repertoires in COVID-19. CDR1 is MNHNS, CDR2 SASEGT, per germline. The CDR3 loop spans 16 amino acids. The V and J ends lost 3 bases and 4 bases respectively, with 16 bases between them. Generated by immunoSEQ multiplex PCR, the TCRdb table keeps only in-frame clones and is missing some. The sample has 270,000 or so clones, around 90% seen once; the top ten hold roughly 3.9%. The TCR originated in a woman aged 25 to 45 with acute COVID-19. Source material: PBMCs or T cells enriched from blood (not recorded which). J is TRBJ2-1 and V is TRBV6-1, with D tentatively TRBD1 (6 bases). CDR3 region: CASSDGGQRPYNEQFF. The CDR3 DNA reads TGTGCCAGCAGTGATGGGGGCCAGCGCCCATACAATGAGCAGTTCTTC.